A selection of T cell receptor beta chains follows, all from one sample in a study of cytomegalovirus exposure and HLA in healthy donors. Repertoires were generated with immunoSEQ multiplex PCR, while TCRdb's copy carries only in-frame clones and drops some. The sample shows under 200,000 clones, roughly three quarters of them seen only once. Sequencing was performed on PBMCs. These TCRs come from a man in his late teens or twenties in good health and CMV-seropositive. The CDR3 runs from the conserved cysteine through the conserved F or W. D genes are given only for firm matches. Clone size appears in some rows only: once, few, many, or a class for an expanded clone.

CDR3	DNA	size	V	J	D
CATQTSASTDTQYF	TGTGCCACCCAGACTAGTGCTAGCACAGATACGCAGTATTTT	NA	TRBV5-4	TRBJ2-3	NA
CASSFSKSGGVDNSPLHF	TGCGCCAGCAGCTTTTCAAAGTCGGGAGGGGTAGACAATTCACCCCTCCACTTT	NA	TRBV5-1	TRBJ1-6	NA
CASSQDRGRTNEKLFF	TGTGCCAGCAGCCAGGACAGGGGGCGGACTAATGAAAAACTGTTTTTT	NA	TRBV5-4	TRBJ1-4	TRBD1
CASSPEAGGPEQYF	TGTGCCAGCTCACCAGAGGCAGGGGGCCCCGAGCAGTACTTC	NA	TRBV18	TRBJ2-7	TRBD1
CASSYEAGIYEQYF	TGTGCCAGCAGCTACGAGGCAGGGATATACGAGCAGTACTTC	NA	TRBV6-6	TRBJ2-7	NA
CASSLAVTILLGELFF	TGTGCCAGCAGCTTAGCAGTGACTATTTTACTTGGGGAGCTGTTTTTT	NA	TRBV7-9	TRBJ2-2	NA
CASSQLSTDTQYF	TGTGCCAGCAGTCAACTAAGCACAGATACGCAGTATTTT	NA	TRBV2	TRBJ2-3	NA
CASSPPGPNYGYTF	TGTGCCAGCAGCCCCCCAGGCCCCAACTATGGCTACACCTTC	NA	TRBV9	TRBJ1-2	NA
CASSLAAYTGELFF	TGTGCCAGCAGCTTGGCCGCGTACACCGGGGAGCTGTTTTTT	NA	TRBV5-5	TRBJ2-2	NA
CASSLSLPSKETQYF	TGTGCCAGCAGCTTATCGCTACCATCCAAAGAGACCCAGTACTTC	NA	TRBV11-2	TRBJ2-5	NA
CASSPRDRGDNEQFF	TGTGCCAGCAGCCCTCGGGACAGGGGAGACAATGAGCAGTTCTTC	NA	TRBV7-2	TRBJ2-1	TRBD1
CASSPQGGEQFF	TGCGCCAGCAGCCCCCAGGGGGGTGAGCAGTTCTTC	NA	TRBV5-1	TRBJ2-1	NA
CASSLGQAMNTEAFF	TGTGCCAGCTCACTCGGACAGGCAATGAACACTGAAGCTTTCTTT	NA	TRBV18	TRBJ1-1	TRBD1
CASSLRQWEKLFF	TGTGCCAGTAGTCTCCGACAATGGGAAAAACTGTTTTTT	NA	TRBV19	TRBJ1-4	NA
CASSVSATNEKLFF	TGTGCCAGCAGCGTCAGCGCAACTAATGAAAAACTGTTTTTT	NA	TRBV9	TRBJ1-4	NA
CASSLQAGIETQYF	TGTGCCAGCAGCTTACAGGCAGGCATCGAGACCCAGTACTTC	NA	TRBV7-9	TRBJ2-5	NA
CASSFEQGALEDEQYF	TGTGCCAGCAGCTTTGAACAGGGGGCCCTGGAGGACGAGCAGTACTTC	NA	TRBV13	TRBJ2-7	TRBD1
CASSLGGSYRYEQYF	TGTGCCAGCAGCTTAGGAGGGTCATATCGGTACGAGCAGTACTTC	few	TRBV7-2	TRBJ2-7	NA
CSVENGGDHEQYF	TGCAGCGTTGAGAACGGGGGTGATCACGAGCAGTACTTC	NA	TRBV29-1	TRBJ2-7	NA
CASSQGSTGDEQYF	TGTGCCAGCTCCCAGGGATCGACAGGGGACGAGCAGTACTTC	NA	TRBV18	TRBJ2-7	TRBD1
CASSQDVGPGGGNEQFF	TGCGCCAGCAGCCAAGATGTCGGGCCAGGGGGCGGCAATGAGCAGTTCTTC	NA	TRBV4-1	TRBJ2-1	TRBD1
CAWVVAGGLDTQYF	TGTGCCTGGGTAGTAGCGGGGGGGCTGGATACGCAGTATTTT	NA	TRBV30	TRBJ2-3	TRBD2
CASSLSGTSSYNEQFF	TGCGCCAGCAGCTTATCTGGGACTAGTTCCTACAATGAGCAGTTCTTC	NA	TRBV5-1	TRBJ2-1	TRBD2
CASSLGQGPYNEQFF	TGTGCCAGCAGCCTGGGACAGGGGCCCTACAATGAGCAGTTCTTC	NA	TRBV7-3	TRBJ2-1	TRBD1
CASSTTGKSEKLFF	TGTGCCAGCAGTACTACAGGGAAGAGTGAAAAACTGTTTTTT	NA	TRBV27	TRBJ1-4	NA
CASSLGMGLASGNEQFF	TGTGCCAGCAGCTTGGGGATGGGACTAGCGTCTGGGAATGAGCAGTTCTTC	NA	TRBV5-4	TRBJ2-1	TRBD2
CASSIRLAGGNEQFF	TGTGCCAGTAGTATACGACTAGCGGGGGGCAATGAGCAGTTCTTC	NA	TRBV19	TRBJ2-1	TRBD2
CASVLVDTGELFF	TGTGCCAGCGTACTTGTGGACACCGGGGAGCTGTTTTTT	NA	TRBV19	TRBJ2-2	NA
CASSVEFRSYTDTQYF	TGTGCCAGCAGCGTAGAATTCCGGTCCTACACAGATACGCAGTATTTT	once	TRBV9	TRBJ2-3	NA
CASSWGLAEGYNEQFF	TGCGCCAGCAGCTGGGGACTAGCGGAAGGCTACAATGAGCAGTTCTTC	NA	TRBV5-1	TRBJ2-1	TRBD2
CASSDGTGDYGYTF	TGTGCCAGCAGTGATGGGACAGGGGACTATGGCTACACCTTC	NA	TRBV2	TRBJ1-2	TRBD1
CASSEALAERPEYF	TGTGCCAGCAGTGAAGCGCTAGCGGAGCGACCAGAGTACTTC	NA	TRBV2	TRBJ2-5	TRBD2
CASSLGQISYEQYF	TGCGCCAGCAGCTTGGGACAGATATCCTACGAGCAGTACTTC	NA	TRBV5-1	TRBJ2-7	NA
CASSIYGRANNEQFF	TGTGCCAGTAGTATTTACGGGAGAGCAAACAATGAGCAGTTCTTC	few	TRBV19	TRBJ2-1	NA
CASSKGLAGGTDTQYF	TGTGCCAGCAGCAAAGGCCTAGCGGGAGGCACAGATACGCAGTATTTT	NA	TRBV7-3	TRBJ2-3	TRBD2
CASSWRTGSLEQYF	TGTGCCAGCAGCTGGCGGACAGGGAGTCTCGAGCAGTACTTC	NA	TRBV5-6	TRBJ2-7	TRBD1
CASSVDGRSPLHF	TGTGCCAGCAGCGTAGATGGGAGATCACCCCTCCACTTT	once	TRBV9	TRBJ1-6	NA
CAISESGLRHTEAFF	TGTGCCATCAGTGAGAGTGGGCTTAGGCACACTGAAGCTTTCTTT	NA	TRBV10-3	TRBJ1-1	NA
CASRTSGSTYEQYF	TGCGCCAGCAGAACTAGCGGGAGCACCTACGAGCAGTACTTC	NA	TRBV5-1	TRBJ2-7	TRBD2
CASSTGGAGEKLFF	TGTGCCAGTAGTACAGGGGGCGCGGGTGAAAAACTGTTTTTT	NA	TRBV19	TRBJ1-4	TRBD1
CASSVGGEGYEQYF	TGTGCCAGCAGCGTCGGGGGGGAGGGCTACGAGCAGTACTTC	NA	TRBV9	TRBJ2-7	TRBD2
CASSRSGTASGNQPQHF	TGTGCCAGTAGTAGATCCGGGACAGCATCCGGCAATCAGCCCCAGCATTTT	few	TRBV19	TRBJ1-5	TRBD1
CASSSAGGTEAFF	TGTGCCAGCAGCAGTGCGGGGGGCACTGAAGCTTTCTTT	NA	TRBV7-6	TRBJ1-1	NA
CAWRIRGQGNEKLFF	TGTGCCTGGAGGATCCGGGGACAGGGTAATGAAAAACTGTTTTTT	NA	TRBV30	TRBJ1-4	TRBD1
CSAASGSTEQFF	TGCAGCGCGGCTAGCGGGAGTACTGAGCAGTTCTTC	NA	TRBV29-1	TRBJ2-1	TRBD2
CASGFAQPQHF	TGTGCCAGCGGCTTTGCCCAGCCCCAGCATTTT	NA	TRBV6-5	TRBJ1-5	NA
CASSSTGHTEAFF	TGTGCCAGCAGTAGCACAGGCCACACTGAAGCTTTCTTT	NA	TRBV25-1	TRBJ1-1	NA
CASSTVGTSGSEVEQFF	TGCGCCAGCAGCACGGTAGGGACTAGCGGGAGTGAGGTTGAGCAGTTCTTC	NA	TRBV5-1	TRBJ2-1	TRBD2